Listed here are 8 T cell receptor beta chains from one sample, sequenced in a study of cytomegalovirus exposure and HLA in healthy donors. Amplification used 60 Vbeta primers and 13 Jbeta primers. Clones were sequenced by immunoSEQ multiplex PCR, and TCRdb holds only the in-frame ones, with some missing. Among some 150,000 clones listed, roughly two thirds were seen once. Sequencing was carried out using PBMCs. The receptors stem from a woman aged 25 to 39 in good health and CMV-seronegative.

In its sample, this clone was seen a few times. The CDR3 reads CASSRRDTDTQYF. As DNA, the CDR3 is TGCGCCAGCAGCCGACGGGACACAGATACGCAGTATTTT. V usage is TRBV4-3 and J usage is TRBJ2-3; a possible D gene is TRBD2 (5 bases). Germline CDR1 is LGHNA and CDR2 is YSLEER. V was shortened by 4 bases and J by 2 bases, with 7 bases between the two germline ends. This CDR3 region has 13 residues.

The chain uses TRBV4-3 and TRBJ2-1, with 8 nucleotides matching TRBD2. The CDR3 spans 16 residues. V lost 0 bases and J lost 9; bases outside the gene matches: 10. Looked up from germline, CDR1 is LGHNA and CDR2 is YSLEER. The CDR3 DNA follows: TGCGCCAGCAGCCAAGATTTAGGCCTAGCGGGTTTTGAGCAGTTCTTC. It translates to CASSQDLGLAGFEQFF.

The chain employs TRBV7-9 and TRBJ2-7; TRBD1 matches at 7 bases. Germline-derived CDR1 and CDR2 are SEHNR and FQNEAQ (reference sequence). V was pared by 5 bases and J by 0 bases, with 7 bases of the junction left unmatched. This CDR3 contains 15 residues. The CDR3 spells CASSKTGSLSYEQYF. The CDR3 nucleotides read TGTGCCAGCAGCAAGACAGGGAGTCTCTCCTACGAGCAGTACTTC.

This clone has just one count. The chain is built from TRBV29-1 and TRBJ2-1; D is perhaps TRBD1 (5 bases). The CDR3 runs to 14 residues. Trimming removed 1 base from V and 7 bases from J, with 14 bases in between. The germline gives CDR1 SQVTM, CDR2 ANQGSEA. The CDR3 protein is CSVEGGHKKNEQFF. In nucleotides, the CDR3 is TGCAGCGTTGAAGGTGGACACAAAAAGAATGAGCAGTTCTTC.

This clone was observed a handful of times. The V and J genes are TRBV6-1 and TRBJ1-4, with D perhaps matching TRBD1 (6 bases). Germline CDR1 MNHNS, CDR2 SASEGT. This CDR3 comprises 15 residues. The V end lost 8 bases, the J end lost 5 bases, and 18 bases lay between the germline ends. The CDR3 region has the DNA TGTGCCAGCCTTGAAGTGACAGGTCAAAATGAAAAACTGTTTTTT. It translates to CASLEVTGQNEKLFF.

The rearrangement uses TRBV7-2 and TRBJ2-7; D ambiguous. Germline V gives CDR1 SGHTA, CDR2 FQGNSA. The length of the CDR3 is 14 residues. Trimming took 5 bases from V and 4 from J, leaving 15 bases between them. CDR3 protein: CASSPEPLGYEQYF. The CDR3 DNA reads TGTGCCAGCAGCCCGGAGCCTCTCGGTTACGAGCAGTACTTC.

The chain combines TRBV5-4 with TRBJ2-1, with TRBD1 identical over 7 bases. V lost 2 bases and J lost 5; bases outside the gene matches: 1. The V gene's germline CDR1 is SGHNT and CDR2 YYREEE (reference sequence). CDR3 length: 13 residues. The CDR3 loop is CASSLGTDNEQFF. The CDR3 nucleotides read TGTGCCAGCAGCTTAGGGACAGACAATGAGCAGTTCTTC. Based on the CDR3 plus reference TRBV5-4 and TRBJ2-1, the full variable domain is ETGVTQSPTHLIKTRGQQVTLRCSSQSGHNTVSWYQQALGQGPQFIFQYYREEENGRGNFPPRFSGLQFPNYSSELNVNALELDDSALYLCASSLGTDNEQFFGPGTRLTVL.

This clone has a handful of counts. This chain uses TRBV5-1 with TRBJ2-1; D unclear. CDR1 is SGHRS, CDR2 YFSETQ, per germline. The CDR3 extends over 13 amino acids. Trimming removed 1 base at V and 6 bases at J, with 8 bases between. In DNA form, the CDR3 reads TGCGCCAGCAGCTTGCTTTCCGGCAATGAGCAGTTCTTC. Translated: CASSLLSGNEQFF. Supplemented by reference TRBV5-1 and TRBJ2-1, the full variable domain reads KAGVTQTPRYLIKTRGQQVTLSCSPISGHRSVSWYQQTPGQGLQFLFEYFSETQRNKGNFPGRFSGRQFSNSRSEMNVSTLELGDSALYLCASSLLSGNEQFFGPGTRLTVL.